A single sample gave rise to the 15 T cell receptor beta chains below, sequenced in a study of cytomegalovirus exposure and HLA in healthy donors. PCR amplification relied on 60 Vbeta primers (plus 13 Jbeta primers). The table came from immunoSEQ multiplex PCR; TCRdb's copy has only in-frame clones and leaves some out. The profile shows 150,000 or so clones, approximately 75% of them singletons. The sequencing sample was made of PBMCs. Receptors originate from a girl between 10 and 17 years old in good health and CMV-seronegative.

J is TRBJ2-7 and V is TRBV25-1, with 11 bases that match TRBD1. CDR1 MGHDK and CDR2 SYGVNS come from the germline V gene. The V gene end was trimmed by 1 base and the J gene end by 3 bases; junction bases not matched to a gene: 2. This CDR3 has 15 residues. The CDR3 DNA follows: TGTGCCAGCAGTGAATTAGGGACAGGGGGCTACGAGCAGTACTTC. As protein: CASSELGTGGYEQYF.

The rearrangement uses TRBV4-2 and TRBJ2-7; 10 nucleotides agree with TRBD1. Germline V gives CDR1 LGHNA, CDR2 YNFKEQ. Trimming removed 1 base from V and 7 bases from J; junction bases left unmatched: 7. This CDR3 spans 15 amino acids. The CDR3 DNA reads TGTGCCAGCAGCCAAGGCGGGACAGGGGCGAGGGAGCAGTACTTC. As protein: CASSQGGTGAREQYF.

This sequence joins TRBV19 and TRBJ2-1, with D unresolved. Germline CDR1 reads LNHDA; CDR2 reads SQIVND (reference sequence). V was clipped by 4 bases and J by 8 bases, with 9 bases between them. The CDR3 is 12 residues long. This CDR3 is CASSKHMDEQFF. The CDR3 nucleotides are TGTGCCAGTAGTAAACACATGGATGAGCAGTTCTTC.

This clone was recorded a few times. The chain has TRBV5-6 and TRBJ1-5; 7 nucleotides align to TRBD1. With 5 bases clipped from V and 5 bases from J, the junction kept 7 bases outside the gene matches. There are 14 residues in the CDR3. Germline CDR1 and CDR2: SGHDT and YYEEEE. The CDR3 here is CASRLRQGDQPQHF. CDR3 nucleotide sequence: TGTGCCAGCAGATTGCGACAGGGCGATCAGCCCCAGCATTTT.

This clone turned up a few times. The V and J genes are TRBV5-4 and TRBJ2-3, with 13 bases aligning to TRBD2. Germline V lookup: CDR1 SGHNT, CDR2 YYREEE (reference sequence). After removal of 2 bases from V and 5 bases from J, the junction contained 14 bases not matched to a gene. This CDR3 is 19 amino acids long. The CDR3 is CASSFGRTSGGQHQDTQYF. CDR3 DNA: TGTGCCAGCAGCTTTGGTCGGACTAGCGGGGGCCAGCACCAAGATACGCAGTATTTT.

This chain links TRBV4-1 with TRBJ2-5, with 15 bases fitting TRBD2. Losses at the gene ends were 4 bases for V and 0 bases for J; bases not matched to a gene: 9. CDR3 length: 19 amino acids. Per the germline V gene, CDR1 is MGHRA and CDR2 is YSYEKL. This CDR3 is CASSPGLAGGIGYQETQYF. The CDR3 bases are TGCGCCAGCAGCCCGGGACTAGCGGGGGGTATAGGATACCAAGAGACCCAGTACTTC.

This clone appeared a few times. The chain combines TRBV19 with TRBJ1-1; 8 nucleotides agree with TRBD1. The CDR3 extends over 15 amino acids. With 5 bases clipped from V and 0 bases from J, the junction kept 5 bases outside the gene matches. Germline CDR1 and CDR2: LNHDA and SQIVND (reference sequence). CDR3 sequence (DNA): TGTGCCAGTAGTCTCGGGACAGGACTGAACACTGAAGCTTTCTTT. It translates to CASSLGTGLNTEAFF.

The genes are TRBV4-1 and TRBJ2-3; TRBD2 agrees at 9 bases. V was pared by 0 bases and J by 4 bases, with 5 bases of the junction left unmatched. This CDR3 is built from 16 residues. Looked up from germline, CDR1 is MGHRA and CDR2 is YSYEKL. This CDR3 is CASSQESLAGSDTQYF. CDR3 DNA sequence: TGCGCCAGCAGCCAAGAGAGCCTAGCGGGATCAGATACGCAGTATTTT.

V and J are TRBV2 and TRBJ1-2; no reliable D call. Per germline, CDR1 SNHLY and CDR2 FYNNEI. The CDR3 contains 15 residues. Trimming shortened V by 6 bases and J by 3 bases, and 17 bases separated the two germline ends. CDR3 residues: CASRDEGFLDYGYTF. DNA for the CDR3: TGTGCCAGCAGGGACGAGGGTTTCTTGGACTATGGCTACACCTTC.

V is TRBV14 and J is TRBJ1-6; D might be TRBD1 (5 bases). V lost 6 bases and J lost 8, with 20 bases in between. CDR1 and CDR2 from the germline V gene are SGHDN and FVKESK. This CDR3 contains 16 residues. The chain's CDR3 is CASSPVGRESDSPLHF. As DNA, the CDR3 is TGTGCCAGCAGTCCGGTGGGACGGGAGTCGGATTCACCCCTCCACTTT.

The chain carries TRBV4-2 and TRBJ1-5; D is uncertain. Between the trimmed V and J ends, which lost 0 bases and 5 bases, there was a span of 14 bases. The CDR3 is made up of 16 amino acids. Germline V gene lookup returns CDR1 LGHNA and CDR2 YNFKEQ. The DNA for the CDR3 is TGTGCCAGCAGCCAAGAAATATCAGTATTGGATCAGCCCCAGCATTTT. Amino acid sequence: CASSQEISVLDQPQHF.

The chain employs TRBV5-6 and TRBJ2-7; D remains unclear. Trimming pared 4 bases from V and 1 base from J, leaving 9 bases between. CDR1 is SGHDT, CDR2 YYEEEE, per germline. This CDR3 contains 13 residues. The CDR3 region has the DNA TGTGCCAGCAGCCTCACAGCTTCCTACGAGCAGTACTTC. Translated: CASSLTASYEQYF.

The V call is TRBV6-6, the J call TRBJ1-6, with D possibly matching TRBD1 (5 bases). Trimming took off 7 bases at V and 3 bases at J, with 10 bases between the two ends. This CDR3 has 14 residues. Germline V gene sequence: CDR1 MNHNY, CDR2 SVGAGI (reference sequence). The CDR3 reads CASKRQGYNSPLHF. The CDR3 nucleotides read TGTGCCAGCAAAAGGCAGGGCTATAATTCACCCCTCCACTTT.

This clone came up once. J is TRBJ1-4 and V is TRBV29-1; TRBD1 matches at 7 bases. The V gene end was trimmed by 6 bases and the J gene end by 5 bases; junction bases not matched to a gene: 6. This CDR3 comprises 13 residues. Germline values: CDR1 SQVTM, CDR2 ANQGSEA. CDR3 amino acids: CSVDQGVNEKLFF. The CDR3 bases are TGCAGCGTGGATCAGGGGGTGAATGAAAAACTGTTTTTT.

The V and J genes are TRBV4-1 and TRBJ2-4; the match to TRBD1 covers 7 bases. Germline CDR1 reads MGHRA; CDR2 reads YSYEKL. Trimming cost V 3 bases and J 7 bases; bases outside gene matches: 15. The CDR3 runs 17 residues. This CDR3 is CASSQTEGAVLGNIQYF. CDR3 sequence (DNA): TGCGCCAGCAGCCAGACCGAGGGGGCAGTCTTGGGGAACATTCAGTACTTC.